This T cell receptor (beta chain) was documented in a study of molecular identifiers for immune sequencing clone quantification. In the study overall: RNA from approximately 20,000 or 98,000 naive CD8 cells was split five ways in replicates, with four sequenced.

A few counts support this clonotype. Per germline, CDR1 MNHEY and CDR2 SVGEGT. Trimming took off 10 bases at V and 3 bases at J, with 13 bases between the two ends. CDR3 length: 13 amino acids. Using its own MiXCR run on the PCR reads, TCRdb lists one record per CDR3 protein. The repertoire holds about 100,000 distinct CDR3 sequences, with roughly 38% as singletons. This receptor was obtained from a human donor in good health. Some libraries in this study had Jurkat cell RNA spiked in. Sequencing was performed on naive CD8+ T cells from blood, with Jurkat cell RNA spiked in. Subset reported: FACS-sorted CD8+CD4-CCR7+CD45RA+ naive T cells. V is TRBV6-2 or TRBV6-3 and J is TRBJ1-5; D possibly corresponds to TRBD1 (5 bases). The CDR3 here is CATVGGFNQPQHF. DNA for the CDR3: TGTGCCACCGTTGGGGGGTTCAATCAGCCCCAGCATTTT.